Presented here are 3 T cell receptor beta chains from one specimen sequenced in a study of metastatic and nonmetastatic thyroid tumors. TCRdb redid the clone calls on the PCR reads using MiXCR. The sample lists around 42,000 clones, 12% occurring once. Before thyroid surgery, none of the patients had received any treatment. Source material: blood. The receptor set was obtained from a male donor with papillary thyroid cancer or a benign thyroid nodule (not recorded which). Some clones in this sample may be carry-over from other donors' samples.

This clone has more than one count but fewer than ten. Being one base from a much bigger clone, this may be a read error. The V gene is TRBV20-1, the J gene TRBJ2-1, with a tentative D call TRBD2 (6 bases). Germline loops: CDR1 DFQATT, CDR2 SNEGSKA (reference sequence). Trimming stripped 5 bases from V and 7 bases from J, with 21 bases between. CDR3 length: 15 amino acids. CDR3 residues: CSAGPWGEMANEQFF. CDR3 sequence (DNA): TGCAGTGCTGGCCCGTGGGGGGAAATGGCGAATGAGCAGTTCTTC.

This clone was counted only a few times. For the CDR3, the DNA is TGTGCCAGCAGTCCGGACAGGGGGCGGATGGGAAACACCATATATTTT. It is translated as CASSPDRGRMGNTIYF. The V call is TRBV28, the J call TRBJ1-3; 11 bases line up with TRBD1. The CDR3 has 16 amino acids. V was pared by 5 bases and J by 4 bases, with 7 bases of the junction left unmatched. In germline, CDR1 is MDHEN, CDR2 SYDVKM. Supplemented by reference TRBV28 and TRBJ1-3, the full variable domain reads DVKVTQSSRYLVKRTGEKVFLECVQDMDHENMFWYRQDPGLGLRLIYFSYDVKMKEKGDIPEGYSVSREKKERFSLILESASTNQTSMYLCASSPDRGRMGNTIYFGEGSWLTVV.

The table lists this clone with many counts. The chain joins TRBV3-1 to TRBJ2-7; 9 bases fit TRBD1. This CDR3 has 15 amino acids. Germline V CDR1 and CDR2: LGHDT, YNNKEL (reference sequence). V shed 1 base and J 7 bases; nucleotides not matched to a gene: 8. The CDR3 nucleotides read TGTGCCAGCAGCCAAGGCGAACAGGGGGCTAGTGAGCAGTACTTC. This codes for CASSQGEQGASEQYF.